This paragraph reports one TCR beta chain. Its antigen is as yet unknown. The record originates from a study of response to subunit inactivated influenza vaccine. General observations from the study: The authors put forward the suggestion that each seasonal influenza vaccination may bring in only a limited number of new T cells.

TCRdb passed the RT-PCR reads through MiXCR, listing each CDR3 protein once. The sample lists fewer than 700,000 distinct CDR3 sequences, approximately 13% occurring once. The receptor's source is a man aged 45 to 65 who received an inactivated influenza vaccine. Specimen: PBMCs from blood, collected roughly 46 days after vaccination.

As DNA, the CDR3 is TGTGCCAGCAGTTTCGAGGGCCCAAGCTCCTACGAGCAGTACTTC. This gives the protein CASSFEGPSSYEQYF. The genes are TRBV28 and TRBJ2-7, with a tentative D call TRBD2 (5 bases). CDR3 length: 15 residues. Trimming took off 3 bases at V and 0 bases at J, with 12 bases between the two ends. The V gene's germline CDR1 is MDHEN and CDR2 SYDVKM.